This T cell receptor beta chain was recorded in a study of PD-1 blockade in mismatch repair-deficient tumors. For the study at large: Patients had about eleven mismatch repair-deficient cancer types and were previously treated and progressing. Study observations and caveats: Tumor-resident clones, often undetectable pretreatment in blood, expanded then contracted after pembrolizumab.

To note about this clone: Its antigen is currently unknown. Other DNA sequences in the same sample also yield this CDR3.

Measured with immunoSEQ multiplex PCR; TCRdb has only the in-frame clones, and not every one. The sample has some 16,000 clones; 80% to 85% are singletons. Looked up from germline, CDR1 is SQVTM and CDR2 is ANQGSEA. The CDR3 is 14 residues long. The V gene end was trimmed by 6 bases and the J gene end by 3 bases; junction bases not matched to a gene: 2. Mismatch repair deficiency was confirmed in all patients, by PCR or immunohistochemistry. Three pembrolizumab responders had their TCRs sequenced. The specimen comprised PBMCs, sampled 4 weeks after starting pembrolizumab. The receptor was derived from an adult with mismatch repair-deficient cancer. The V gene is TRBV29-1, the J gene TRBJ2-3; 14 bases map to TRBD2. DNA of the CDR3: TGCAGCGTGGGGACTAGCGGGAGTACAGATACGCAGTATTTT. Protein product: CSVGTSGSTDTQYF.